This TCR beta chain was captured in a study of cytomegalovirus exposure and HLA in healthy donors. Across the whole study: When 350 to 500 donors were genotyped, roughly 78% of them were found to fall in the Caucasian-associated ancestry cluster. Whole-study results and caveats: Earlier analysis yielded a pattern in which most TCR beta V segments were productive about 90% or about 30% of the time. Across donors, most TCRs were seen rarely, yet some public ones were widespread. An observed cluster of highly shared sequence variants was recorded as a likely sequencing artifact.

About this clone itself: Its antigen is unknown.

This PCR relied on a set of 60 Vbeta primers and 13 Jbeta primers. The table came from immunoSEQ multiplex PCR; TCRdb's copy has only in-frame clones and leaves some out. In total, the table holds 100,000 to 150,000 clones. The CDR3 length is 18 residues. V trimming: 6 bases; J trimming: 4 bases; junction bases outside the gene matches: 16. CDR1 and CDR2 (germline): MDHEN, SYDVKM. This TCR came from a middle-aged man in good health and CMV-seronegative. The gene calls are TRBV28 and TRBJ1-5; the match to TRBD1 covers 9 bases. The specimen sequenced was PBMCs. CDR3 sequence: CASSDYRGHRPSNQPQHF. CDR3 bases: TGTGCCAGCAGCGATTACAGGGGGCATCGACCCTCTAATCAGCCCCAGCATTTT.